These 31 T cell receptor beta chains originate from one sample sequenced in a study of blood T cell repertoires in COVID-19. Sequenced by immunoSEQ multiplex PCR; TCRdb stores in-frame clones only, minus some. The sample lists tens of thousands of clones; almost 90% were seen once. The sample was peripheral blood. The receptors were gathered from a woman aged 45 to 65 with active or convalescent COVID-19.

The rearrangement links TRBV2 to TRBJ1-1; no reliable D call. Trimming shortened V by 1 base and J by 4 bases, and 10 bases separated the two germline ends. This CDR3 has 14 amino acids. Germline V gene lookup returns CDR1 SNHLY and CDR2 FYNNEI. The DNA for the CDR3 is TGTGCCAGCAGTGAAGGAGGAGGGTTCACTGAAGCTTTCTTT. This translates into CASSEGGGFTEAFF.

This chain connects TRBV6-4 to TRBJ2-7; 11 bases line up with TRBD2. The CDR3 is 14 residues long. Germline CDR1 reads MRHNA; CDR2 reads SNTAGT. The junction had 11 bases not matched to a gene; V was cut back by 10 bases and J by 6 bases. This CDR3 reads CATLLRLAGFEQYF. CDR3 sequence (DNA): TGTGCCACCCTTCTACGACTAGCGGGATTCGAGCAGTACTTC.

The CDR3 nucleotides read TGTGCCAGCAGTGACAGTGGGACTAGCGGGGTCGTACGTGAGCAGTTCTTC. Translation gives CASSDSGTSGVVREQFF. This chain uses TRBV25-1 with TRBJ2-1, with 13 bases fitting TRBD2. The length of the CDR3 is 17 residues. Losses at the gene ends were 3 bases for V and 9 bases for J; bases not matched to a gene: 11. Germline V CDR1 and CDR2: MGHDK, SYGVNS.

The J gene is TRBJ2-1, the V gene TRBV7-8; D may be TRBD2 (6 bases). Germline-derived CDR1 and CDR2 are SGHVS and FQNEAQ. This CDR3 contains 18 residues. The V end lost 5 bases, the J end lost 4 bases, and 24 bases lay between the germline ends. CDR3 nucleotides: TGTGCCAGCAGCCCTAACACCGCATATAGCGGAAAGTACAATGAGCAGTTCTTC. As protein: CASSPNTAYSGKYNEQFF.

Only a few counts were recorded for this clone. One end of the junction is discordant with germline, which a read error may explain. V is TRBV12-3 or TRBV12-4 and J is TRBJ2-3; D is uncertain. The CDR3 has 12 residues. In DNA form, the CDR3 reads TGTGCCAGCAGTTTAGGTAGCCGACGTTGGGATTTT. Amino acid sequence: CASSLGSRRWDF.

This chain connects TRBV18 to TRBJ1-6, with a possible D match to TRBD1 (5 bases). The germline gives CDR1 KGHSH, CDR2 LQKENI. The CDR3 extends over 15 amino acids. V lost 4 bases to trimming and J lost 9 bases, with 16 bases between them. CDR3 nucleotide sequence: TGTGCCAGCTCACAAGTACAGGAGGGTGTTTCACCCCTCCACTTT. Translation gives CASSQVQEGVSPLHF.

The chain couples TRBV18 to TRBJ2-1, with unresolved D. Germline CDR1 KGHSH, CDR2 LQKENI. The germline V and J ends were trimmed by 0 bases and 8 bases, with 8 bases remaining between them. This CDR3 comprises 13 residues. CDR3 sequence reads: CASSPPLADEQFF. As DNA, the CDR3 is TGTGCCAGCTCACCACCCTTGGCCGATGAGCAGTTCTTC.

The V call is TRBV5-1, the J call TRBJ1-2; 7 positions match TRBD1. Germline CDR1 SGHRS, CDR2 YFSETQ. J lost 1 base, V lost 2 bases, and 2 bases had no gene match. The CDR3 is 14 residues long. The chain's CDR3 is CASSFGTVNYGYTF. The CDR3 DNA sequence: TGCGCCAGCAGCTTCGGGACAGTTAACTATGGCTACACCTTC. Full variable domain (missing parts from reference TRBV5-1 and TRBJ1-2): KAGVTQTPRYLIKTRGQQVTLSCSPISGHRSVSWYQQTPGQGLQFLFEYFSETQRNKGNFPGRFSGRQFSNSRSEMNVSTLELGDSALYLCASSFGTVNYGYTFGSGTRLTVV.

J is TRBJ2-5 and V is TRBV5-8, with 7 bases identical to TRBD1. CDR3 length equals 15 residues. V lost 5 bases, J lost 4 bases, and 11 bases stayed unmatched. Germline CDR1 is SGHTS and CDR2 is YDEGEE. CDR3 DNA: TGTGCCAGCAGTCGTCCTCGACAGGGATCAGAGACCCAGTACTTC. This sequence encodes CASSRPRQGSETQYF.

This clone was found once. One end of the junction fails to match germline, which may point to a read error. J is TRBJ2-2 and V is TRBV9; 10 bases align to TRBD2. CDR3 length equals 16 residues. From germline, CDR1 is SGDLS and CDR2 YYNGEE. Here the CDR3 reads CASSVVGLAKTGELFF. DNA for the CDR3: TGTGCCAGCAGCGTAGTGGGACTAGCGAAAACCGGGGAGCTGTTTTTT. Together with reference TRBV9 and TRBJ2-2, the CDR3 gives the full variable domain: DSGVTQTPKHLITATGQRVTLRCSPRSGDLSVYWYQQSLDQGLQFLIQYYNGEERAKGNILERFSAQQFPDLHSELNLSSLELGDSALYFCASSVVGLAKTGELFFGEGSRLTVL.

The rearrangement joins TRBV6-1 to TRBJ2-1; 8 nucleotides line up with TRBD1. With V trimmed by 4 bases and J by 0 bases, 11 bases remained unmatched. Germline V gene lookup returns CDR1 MNHNS and CDR2 SASEGT. The CDR3 totals 18 residues. CDR3 loop: CASSGPRDRWSSYNEQFF. The CDR3 nucleotides are TGTGCCAGCAGTGGACCCCGGGACAGGTGGAGCTCCTACAATGAGCAGTTCTTC.

This clone was detected only once. The gene calls are TRBV6-1 and TRBJ2-2; TRBD1 is a possible D gene (5 bases). The CDR3 consists of 14 residues. V was trimmed by 6 bases and J by 4 bases, leaving 12 bases between them. Germline V lookup: CDR1 MNHNS, CDR2 SASEGT. CDR3: CASSKQEPTGELFF. In DNA, the CDR3 is TGTGCCAGCAGCAAACAGGAGCCCACCGGGGAGCTGTTTTTT.

V usage is TRBV6-1 and J usage is TRBJ1-1, with 7 positions matching TRBD1. The ends lost 3 bases at V and 5 bases at J; junction bases unmatched: 6. This CDR3 has 14 residues. Germline CDR1 reads MNHNS; CDR2 reads SASEGT. This CDR3 is CASSEEGAVTEAFF. The CDR3 DNA follows: TGTGCCAGCAGTGAGGAGGGGGCAGTTACTGAAGCTTTCTTT.

The V gene is TRBV9, the J gene TRBJ2-1; 12 bases fit TRBD2. The CDR3 contains 17 residues. J lost 9 bases, V lost 2 bases, and 12 bases had no gene match. Germline CDR1 and CDR2: SGDLS and YYNGEE. This chain's CDR3 is CASSVGVLAGGPGEQFF. The CDR3, as DNA: TGTGCCAGCAGCGTGGGGGTGCTAGCGGGAGGGCCCGGTGAGCAGTTCTTC. The full variable domain, with the rest looked up from reference TRBV9 and TRBJ2-1, is DSGVTQTPKHLITATGQRVTLRCSPRSGDLSVYWYQQSLDQGLQFLIQYYNGEERAKGNILERFSAQQFPDLHSELNLSSLELGDSALYFCASSVGVLAGGPGEQFFGPGTRLTVL.

The chain has TRBV7-9 and TRBJ2-1, with a tentative D call TRBD1 (6 bases). Germline CDR1 and CDR2: SEHNR and FQNEAQ (reference sequence). CDR3 length: 15 residues. V lost 4 bases, J lost 5 bases, and 15 bases lay in between. The CDR3 DNA sequence: TGTGCCAGCAGCTCACAGGGTTATTGGGACAATGAGCAGTTCTTC. Residues: CASSSQGYWDNEQFF. The full variable domain, with the rest looked up from reference TRBV7-9 and TRBJ2-1, is DTGVSQNPRHKITKRGQNVTFRCDPISEHNRLYWYRQTLGQGPEFLTYFQNEAQLEKSRLLSDRFSAERPKGSFSTLEIQRTEQGDSAMYLCASSSQGYWDNEQFFGPGTRLTVL.

The chain employs TRBV4-2 and TRBJ1-2, with a weak D call TRBD1 (6 bases). Germline V gene data show CDR1 as LGHNA and CDR2 as YNFKEQ. The length of the CDR3 is 17 residues. The V end lost 0 bases, the J end lost 8 bases, and 22 bases lay between the germline ends. In DNA, the CDR3 is TGTGCCAGCAGCCAAGATGGGTTGTCAGGGGCACTGGGGGGCTACACCTTC. Translation gives CASSQDGLSGALGGYTF.

This chain uses TRBV2 with TRBJ2-7; 8 bases map to TRBD1. The CDR3 has 14 amino acids. In germline, CDR1 is SNHLY, CDR2 FYNNEI. The junction had 3 bases not matched to a gene; V was cut back by 5 bases and J by 0 bases. This CDR3 is CASSRDRSSYEQYF. The CDR3 bases are TGTGCCAGCAGTCGGGACAGGAGCTCCTACGAGCAGTACTTC.

This clone has more than one count but fewer than ten. The CDR3 here is CAVKTSGRYEQYF. CDR3 nucleotide sequence: TGTGCCGTTAAGACTAGCGGGAGGTACGAGCAGTACTTC. The chain has TRBV2 and TRBJ2-7; 13 positions agree with TRBD2. The CDR3 has 13 amino acids. The V and J ends lost 11 bases and 4 bases, in that order; junction bases with no gene match: 5. Germline-derived CDR1 and CDR2 are SNHLY and FYNNEI.

This clone was seen once. This rearrangement joins TRBV16 to TRBJ2-5; 12 bases map to TRBD1. The CDR3 consists of 15 residues. The germline CDR1 and CDR2 sequences are KGHSY and FQNENV. Germline trimming cut 4 bases from V and 5 bases from J; bases unmatched to any gene: 5. The CDR3 DNA reads TGTGCCAGCAGCCCGGGACAGGGGGCTCGGGAGACCCAGTACTTC. Translation: CASSPGQGARETQYF.

This clone came up once. The chain links TRBV5-8 to TRBJ1-3; D uncertain. The CDR3 is made up of 14 amino acids. V was clipped by 0 bases and J by 5 bases, with 9 bases between them. Germline V gene lookup returns CDR1 SGHTS and CDR2 YDEGEE. The CDR3 here is CASSLGGPRNTIYF. In nucleotides, the CDR3 is TGTGCCAGCAGCTTGGGCGGGCCAAGAAACACCATATATTTT.

The V and J genes are TRBV5-1 and TRBJ2-1, with TRBD2 matching over 8 bases. Germline V gene lookup returns CDR1 SGHRS and CDR2 YFSETQ. The ends lost 4 bases at V and 7 bases at J; junction bases unmatched: 10. The CDR3 extends over 15 amino acids. As DNA, the CDR3 is TGCGCCAGCAGCGTCGATAGCGGGACGGGGAATGAGCAGTTCTTC. Translating gives CASSVDSGTGNEQFF.

The chain links TRBV21-1 to TRBJ1-6. TRBV21-1 is a pseudogene. CDR3 size: 12 residues. The CDR3 DNA sequence: TGTGCCAGCAGCAAAGGAGATTCACCCCTCCACTTT. Translation gives CASSKGDSPLHF.

This chain joins TRBV29-1 and TRBJ1-2; D might be TRBD1 (5 bases). V was shortened by 5 bases and J by 4 bases, with 20 bases between the two germline ends. The V gene's germline CDR1 is SQVTM and CDR2 ANQGSEA. CDR3 length: 15 amino acids. This CDR3 is CSVTKGDRVLYGYTF. The CDR3 DNA reads TGCAGCGTTACAAAAGGCGACAGAGTCCTCTATGGCTACACCTTC.

J is TRBJ1-1 and V is TRBV19, with D tentatively TRBD1 (6 bases). The CDR3 length is 13 residues. With 6 bases removed from V and 1 base from J, the gap between germline ends came to 9 bases. Germline V gives CDR1 LNHDA, CDR2 SQIVND (reference sequence). The CDR3 region is CASSTTGNTEAFF. The CDR3 DNA sequence: TGTGCCAGTAGCACGACAGGGAACACTGAAGCTTTCTTT.

The chain links TRBV6-5 to TRBJ2-1, with 10 bases lining up with TRBD2. Germline values: CDR1 MNHEY, CDR2 SVGAGI. There are 16 residues in the CDR3. With 4 bases clipped from V and 1 base from J, the junction kept 4 bases outside the gene matches. CDR3 coding DNA: TGTGCCAGCAGTTTGATAGCGGGAGGATCCTACAATGAGCAGTTCTTC. Encoded protein: CASSLIAGGSYNEQFF.

The rearrangement joins TRBV29-1 to TRBJ2-5; 7 nucleotides align to TRBD1. The CDR3 consists of 12 residues. V shed 3 bases, J shed 5 bases, and the junction held 3 bases outside the gene matches. Germline V CDR1 and CDR2: SQVTM, ANQGSEA. The CDR3 spells CSVETGLETQYF. The CDR3 nucleotides are TGCAGCGTTGAGACAGGGTTGGAGACCCAGTACTTC.

The chain is built from TRBV7-6 and TRBJ2-7, with 10 bases identical to TRBD1. V lost 5 bases and J lost 3; bases outside the gene matches: 7. This CDR3 is 15 amino acids long. Per the germline V gene, CDR1 is SGHVS and CDR2 is FNYEAQ. The CDR3 spells CASSHGQGGIYEQYF. In nucleotides, the CDR3 is TGTGCCAGCAGCCACGGACAGGGGGGTATCTACGAGCAGTACTTC.

This clone was picked up one time. The genes are TRBV30 and TRBJ2-5, with TRBD2 matching over 8 bases. The CDR3 is 15 amino acids. Looked up from germline, CDR1 is GTSNPN and CDR2 is SVGIG (reference sequence). V lost 0 bases to trimming and J lost 2 bases; unmatched junction nucleotides: 5. The CDR3 DNA follows: TGTGCCTGGAGTGTACCCGGGAGGGCGCAAGAGACCCAGTACTTC. Residues: CAWSVPGRAQETQYF.

This rearrangement joins TRBV5-4 to TRBJ2-5; 8 nucleotides line up with TRBD1. Trimming took 3 bases from V and 2 from J; bases not matched to a gene: 0. The CDR3 length is 13 residues. CDR1 and CDR2 (germline): SGHNT, YYREEE (reference sequence). The CDR3 DNA follows: TGTGCCAGCAGCTGGGACAGGCAAGAGACCCAGTACTTC. As protein: CASSWDRQETQYF.

This clone appeared a few times. The chain combines TRBV7-9 with TRBJ2-2; D is undetermined. V lost 1 base, J lost 0 bases, and 9 bases lay in between. The CDR3 loop spans 16 amino acids. Germline CDR1 reads SEHNR; CDR2 reads FQNEAQ (reference sequence). CDR3 nucleotides: TGTGCCAGCAGCTTAGGTTCCGGTGCGAACACCGGGGAGCTGTTTTTT. Its translation: CASSLGSGANTGELFF. Together with reference TRBV7-9 and TRBJ2-2, the CDR3 gives the full variable domain: DTGVSQNPRHKITKRGQNVTFRCDPISEHNRLYWYRQTLGQGPEFLTYFQNEAQLEKSRLLSDRFSAERPKGSFSTLEIQRTEQGDSAMYLCASSLGSGANTGELFFGEGSRLTVL.

This chain connects TRBV7-2 to TRBJ2-1; possible D gene TRBD2, 6 bases. This CDR3 contains 16 residues. Trimming left V 1 base short and J 4 bases short, with 14 bases between. Germline V gene lookup returns CDR1 SGHTA and CDR2 FQGNSA. The CDR3: CASSLDGGGLYNEQFF. The DNA for the CDR3 is TGTGCCAGCAGCTTAGATGGTGGAGGGTTATACAATGAGCAGTTCTTC.